This T cell receptor (beta chain) was obtained from a study of T cells after yellow fever vaccination. TCRdb reprocessed the 5' RACE reads with MiXCR, giving one entry per CDR3 protein. Of about 120,000 distinct CDR3 sequences in the sample, approximately 8.4% were seen once. This sequence originates from a young man who received the YFV17D yellow fever vaccine. This material consisted of CD8+ T cells sorted from PBMCs, taken on the day of the yellow fever booster vaccination.

The CDR3 coding sequence is TGCGCCAGCCCAACGGGTTACGGATCACCCCTCCACTTT. Encoded protein: CASPTGYGSPLHF. The V call is TRBV5-1, the J call TRBJ1-6; D remains ambiguous. This CDR3 has 13 amino acids. The V end was cut by 7 bases, the J end by 10 bases, with 15 bases between. Germline loops: CDR1 SGHRS, CDR2 YFSETQ.